The clone carrying this TCR beta chain was counted at least ten times. TCRdb processed the 5' RACE reads anew with MiXCR; each CDR3 protein has one entry. The sample lists 25,000 to 35,000 distinct CDR3 sequences; approximately 5.2% were seen once. Germline values: CDR1 MGHRA, CDR2 YSYEKL. V shed 7 bases and J shed 0 bases, with 16 bases lying between them. This CDR3 region has 16 residues. This sample is part of a study of early T cells in non-severe SARS-CoV-2 infection. The material sequenced was whole blood. The receptor was derived from an adult who was a healthcare worker with PCR-confirmed SARS-CoV-2 infection or an uninfected control (not recorded which). V usage is TRBV4-1 and J usage is TRBJ1-3; D not certain. The CDR3 sequence is CASTPDGLRSGNTIYF. The CDR3 coding sequence is TGCGCCAGCACCCCAGACGGACTCCGCTCTGGAAACACCATATATTTT.